The 32 T cell receptor beta chains below were found in one sample sequenced in a study of T cell repertoires in cytomegalovirus infection. TCRdb recomputed calls from the reads with MiXCR, one row per CDR3 protein. The table shows a few hundred thousand distinct CDR3 sequences, with approximately 9.1% occurring only once. Sequencing input: PBMCs. These TCRs come from a human donor in good health (CMV status not recorded). Some clones in this sample may be carry-over from other donors' samples.

V and J are TRBV29-1 and TRBJ1-2; 8 bases agree with TRBD1. The germline CDR1 and CDR2 sequences are SQVTM and ANQGSEA. The CDR3 runs to 12 residues. Germline trimming cut 6 bases from V and 7 bases from J; bases unmatched to any gene: 7. The CDR3, as DNA: TGCAGCGTGAGACAGGGGCGGAGTGGCTACACCTTC. Its protein product is CSVRQGRSGYTF. Full variable domain (rest looked up from reference TRBV29-1 and TRBJ1-2): SAVISQKPSRDICQRGTSLTIQCQVDSQVTMMFWYRQQPGQSLTLIATANQGSEATYESGFVIDKFPISRPNLTFSTLTVSNMSPEDSSIYLCSVRQGRSGYTFGSGTRLTVV.

J is TRBJ2-7 and V is TRBV15, with D tentatively TRBD1 (5 bases). Trimming pared 0 bases from V and 3 bases from J, leaving 15 bases between. The CDR3 is 16 amino acids. Germline loops: CDR1 LNHNV, CDR2 YYDKDF (reference sequence). Here the CDR3 reads CATSREEQVLLYEQYF. CDR3 bases: TGTGCCACCAGCAGAGAGGAACAGGTCTTACTCTACGAGCAGTACTTC.

Ten or more counts support this clonotype. The chain combines TRBV18 with TRBJ1-1; no firm D call. The CDR3 is 14 amino acids. V was trimmed by 3 bases and J by 1 base, leaving 9 bases between them. Germline lookup yields CDR1 KGHSH and CDR2 LQKENI. For the CDR3, the DNA is TGTGCCAGCTCACCGGGATTATCGAACACTGAAGCTTTCTTT. Its protein is CASSPGLSNTEAFF.

At least ten counts were recorded for this clonotype. A clone one base away is much larger, so this may be a read error. The chain employs TRBV7-8 and TRBJ1-5; D is undetermined. The V gene's germline CDR1 is SGHVS and CDR2 FQNEAQ. The CDR3 is made up of 13 amino acids. V was trimmed by 2 bases and J by 1 base, leaving 3 bases between them. In nucleotides, the CDR3 is TGTGCCAGCAGCTTACGCAGCAATCAGCCCCAGCATTTT. This gives the protein CASSLRSNQPQHF.

At least ten counts were recorded for this clonotype. This sequence joins TRBV7-2 and TRBJ1-3; D is unclear. With 1 base removed from V and 8 bases from J, the gap between germline ends came to 9 bases. The CDR3 totals 13 residues. Germline V gene data show CDR1 as SGHTA and CDR2 as FQGNSA. This CDR3 reads CASSLVPGDTIYF. For the CDR3, the DNA is TGTGCCAGCAGCTTAGTCCCGGGCGACACCATATATTTT.

This clonotype has a count of ten or more. The rearrangement uses TRBV6-5 and TRBJ1-1; TRBD1 matches at 8 bases. J gave up 0 bases and V 5 bases, and 8 bases lay outside the gene matches. Germline-derived CDR1 and CDR2 are MNHEY and SVGAGI. This CDR3 has 16 residues. CDR3 protein: CASSPRWTGMNTEAFF. DNA of the CDR3: TGTGCCAGCAGTCCGAGATGGACAGGGATGAACACTGAAGCTTTCTTT.

The rearrangement links TRBV24-1 to TRBJ2-3; D perhaps matches TRBD1 (6 bases). Germline V gene data show CDR1 as KGHDR and CDR2 as SFDVKD. The CDR3 sequence is 16 residues long. The V and J ends lost 1 base and 4 bases respectively, with 14 bases between them. This chain's CDR3 is CATSDFRAGDADTQYF. Written as DNA, the CDR3 is TGTGCCACCAGTGATTTTCGGGCAGGGGATGCAGATACGCAGTATTTT.

The chain has TRBV5-1 and TRBJ2-7; D not resolved. Germline CDR1 is SGHRS and CDR2 is YFSETQ. This CDR3 spans 15 amino acids. V shed 0 bases and J shed 0 bases, with 10 bases lying between them. CDR3 amino acids: CASSLDGADSYEQYF. CDR3 sequence (DNA): TGCGCCAGCAGCTTGGACGGAGCCGACTCCTACGAGCAGTACTTC.

The V gene is TRBV28, the J gene TRBJ2-2; 8 nucleotides align to TRBD1. The CDR3 loop spans 16 amino acids. CDR1 and CDR2 (germline): MDHEN, SYDVKM. V lost 6 bases and J lost 0; bases outside the gene matches: 6. The CDR3 region has the DNA TGTGCCAGCAGCCTCGAGGGACAGGCGAACACCGGGGAGCTGTTTTTT. Translation gives CASSLEGQANTGELFF.

Many counts were recorded for this clonotype. The rearrangement links TRBV7-2 to TRBJ1-2; D is ambiguous. The germline gives CDR1 SGHTA, CDR2 FQGNSA. The V end lost 1 base, the J end lost 8 bases, and 14 bases lay between the germline ends. The CDR3 sequence is 14 residues long. In nucleotides, the CDR3 is TGTGCCAGCAGCTTAGACCGAGGCTCGGGGGGCTACACCTTC. Its translation is CASSLDRGSGGYTF.

V and J are TRBV30 and TRBJ2-7, with 8 bases identical to TRBD2. Trimming took 3 bases from V and 2 from J; bases not matched to a gene: 15. Germline V gene data show CDR1 as GTSNPN and CDR2 as SVGIG (reference sequence). The CDR3 runs 17 residues. The CDR3 bases are TGTGCCTGGAGCCTCGGACCGGGGGGGCTCTCCACCTACGAGCAGTACTTC. Translating gives CAWSLGPGGLSTYEQYF.

In this sample, this clonotype turned up a few times. V and J are TRBV20-1 and TRBJ2-1; 13 nucleotides match TRBD2. Per germline, CDR1 DFQATT and CDR2 SNEGSKA (reference sequence). Trimming at V came to 2 bases and at J to 0 bases, leaving 16 bases not matched to a gene. The CDR3 length is 21 residues. This chain's CDR3 is CSARPLYTSGRVKSSYNEQFF. The CDR3 DNA is TGCAGTGCTAGACCCCTGTACACTAGCGGGAGGGTTAAGAGCTCCTACAATGAGCAGTTCTTC.

This clonotype was detected ten times or more. The genes are TRBV7-2 and TRBJ2-5; tentative D call: TRBD1 (6 bases). Trimming cost V 3 bases and J 4 bases, with 12 bases left between them. CDR1 and CDR2 (germline): SGHTA, FQGNSA. This CDR3 region has 14 residues. CDR3: CASSLGQMGETQYF. CDR3 nucleotides: TGTGCCAGCAGCTTGGGACAAATGGGAGAGACCCAGTACTTC.

The CDR3 region is CAWSEAGVEQFF. CDR3 DNA sequence: TGTGCCTGGAGTGAGGCGGGGGTCGAGCAGTTCTTC. The chain is built from TRBV30 and TRBJ2-1; 7 bases line up with TRBD2. Germline lookup yields CDR1 GTSNPN and CDR2 SVGIG (reference sequence). The J segment lost 10 bases and the V segment lost 1 base, leaving 4 bases of the junction unmatched. The CDR3 is made up of 12 amino acids.

This clonotype appeared many times. The V call is TRBV7-9, the J call TRBJ2-7; tentative D call: TRBD2 (6 bases). The germline V gene encodes CDR1 SEHNR and CDR2 FQNEAQ (reference sequence). The CDR3 length is 13 residues. The V end lost 5 bases, the J end lost 2 bases, and 10 bases lay between the germline ends. Here the CDR3 reads CASSQIAAYEQYF. Here the CDR3 DNA reads TGTGCCAGCAGCCAAATAGCGGCCTACGAGCAGTACTTC.

In its sample, this clonotype was seen many times. In DNA form, the CDR3 reads TGTGCCAGCAGCTGGACAGGGACATGGCCCCAGCATTTT. Encoded protein: CASSWTGTWPQHF. This chain connects TRBV7-8 to TRBJ1-5; 8 bases map to TRBD1. The V gene end was trimmed by 4 bases and the J gene end by 9 bases; junction bases not matched to a gene: 5. This CDR3 is built from 13 residues. Germline V gene lookup returns CDR1 SGHVS and CDR2 FQNEAQ.

The chain uses TRBV6-1 and TRBJ1-1; D unclear. Per germline, CDR1 MNHNS and CDR2 SASEGT. The CDR3 contains 13 residues. V dropped 7 bases and J dropped 1 base, with 10 bases sitting between them. The CDR3 DNA reads as TGTGCCAGCAACGATGGAGGGAACACTGAAGCTTTCTTT. It codes for CASNDGGNTEAFF.

This clonotype was counted a few times. The chain couples TRBV28 to TRBJ2-7; TRBD2 might be the D (6 bases). The germline V and J ends were trimmed by 5 bases and 5 bases, with 10 bases remaining between them. In germline, CDR1 is MDHEN, CDR2 SYDVKM. CDR3 length: 12 residues. This CDR3 is CASSPPGDEQYF. The CDR3 DNA sequence: TGTGCCAGCAGTCCGCCGGGGGACGAGCAGTACTTC.

This chain uses TRBV6-2 or TRBV6-3 with TRBJ2-1; the match to TRBD2 covers 7 bases. Germline V lookup: CDR1 MNHEY, CDR2 SVGEGT. The CDR3 consists of 12 residues. V shed 5 bases and J 9 bases; nucleotides not matched to a gene: 4. CDR3 sequence: CASSQTSTEQFF. As DNA, the CDR3 is TGTGCCAGCAGTCAGACTAGCACTGAGCAGTTCTTC.

Of note for this clonotype: A much larger clone lies one base from this, so it may be a read error. It is likely a read error, because the conserved phenylalanine at the end of the CDR3 is missing. The V and J genes are TRBV29-1 and TRBJ1-2; 9 nucleotides agree with TRBD1. CDR1 is SQVTM, CDR2 ANQGSEA, per germline. CDR3 length equals 14 residues. Unmatched junction bases numbered 2, after V lost 0 bases and J lost 3 bases. The CDR3 reads CSVEDGQGHYGYTL. DNA for the CDR3: TGCAGCGTTGAAGATGGACAGGGGCACTATGGCTACACCCTC.

V gene TRBV6-5 combines with J gene TRBJ2-1; the D is unclear. The CDR3 consists of 15 residues. Trimming took 6 bases from V and 2 from J, leaving 14 bases between them. Germline CDR1 reads MNHEY; CDR2 reads SVGAGI. CDR3 amino acids: CASRIDEITYNEQFF. The CDR3 DNA reads TGTGCCAGCAGAATCGACGAGATAACCTACAATGAGCAGTTCTTC.

This clonotype was counted many times. This chain connects TRBV7-2 to TRBJ2-1; D possibly uses TRBD1 or TRBD2 (6 bases each). V lost 5 bases, J lost 5 bases, and 10 bases lay in between. Germline CDR1 reads SGHTA; CDR2 reads FQGNSA. The CDR3 sequence is 13 residues long. The CDR3 DNA reads TGTGCCAGCAGCCTGAGGGGGGACAATGAGCAGTTCTTC. Amino acids: CASSLRGDNEQFF.

The chain combines TRBV20-1 with TRBJ1-1; D unclear. This CDR3 is 15 amino acids long. Trimming shortened V by 0 bases and J by 1 base, and 12 bases separated the two germline ends. The germline V gene encodes CDR1 DFQATT and CDR2 SNEGSKA (reference sequence). CDR3 residues: CSARESLQTNTEAFF. CDR3 coding DNA: TGCAGTGCTAGAGAGTCATTACAGACGAACACTGAAGCTTTCTTT.

This clonotype was observed a few times. The J gene is TRBJ2-3, the V gene TRBV5-1; the D gene is possibly TRBD1 (5 bases). The CDR3 totals 15 residues. Germline assignment: CDR1 SGHRS and CDR2 YFSETQ. Trimming stripped 4 bases from V and 1 base from J, with 13 bases between. The CDR3 loop reads CASSLDKKRTDTQYF. CDR3 bases: TGCGCCAGCAGCCTGGACAAGAAGCGCACAGATACGCAGTATTTT.

This clonotype was counted ten times or more. The chain links TRBV5-5 to TRBJ1-2; D gene ambiguous. Per the germline V gene, CDR1 is SGHKS and CDR2 is YYEKEE (reference sequence). The CDR3 totals 15 residues. The V end lost 0 bases, the J end lost 7 bases, and 16 bases lay between the germline ends. CDR3: CASSLGVRLVAGYTF. The CDR3 coding sequence is TGTGCCAGCAGCTTGGGGGTCCGACTAGTGGCTGGCTACACCTTC.

This clonotype was detected only a few times. This chain uses TRBV18 with TRBJ2-3; 9 bases are shared with TRBD1. Germline V CDR1 and CDR2: KGHSH, LQKENI. This CDR3 comprises 13 residues. V was clipped by 6 bases and J by 13 bases; unmatched bases: 11. CDR3 sequence reads: CASSPWDRATEYF. The CDR3 DNA sequence: TGTGCCAGCTCGCCGTGGGACAGGGCAACGGAGTATTTT.

This clonotype was seen repeatedly, ten times or more. This sequence joins TRBV19 and TRBJ2-7, with a possible D match to TRBD1 (6 bases). This CDR3 comprises 14 residues. Germline values: CDR1 LNHDA, CDR2 SQIVND (reference sequence). V was cut by 4 bases and J by 2 bases, with 12 bases left in between. CDR3 coding DNA: TGTGCCAGTAGTAGCCGACAGGTCACCTACGAGCAGTACTTC. Amino acid sequence: CASSSRQVTYEQYF.

This clonotype appeared many times. The V and J genes are TRBV7-2 and TRBJ2-4; 15 bases map to TRBD2. The length of the CDR3 is 14 residues. Germline V lookup: CDR1 SGHTA, CDR2 FQGNSA. After removal of 6 bases from V and 11 bases from J, the junction contained 5 bases not matched to a gene. The chain's CDR3 is CASSRTSGRDLQYF. CDR3 coding DNA: TGTGCCAGCAGTCGGACTAGCGGGAGGGACCTTCAGTACTTC. Using reference TRBV7-2 and TRBJ2-4 for the parts outside the CDR3, the full variable domain is GAGVSQSPSNKVTEKGKDVELRCDPISGHTALYWYRQSLGQGLEFLIYFQGNSAPDKSGLPSDRFSAERTGGSVSTLTIQRTQQEDSAVYLCASSRTSGRDLQYFGAGTRLSVL.

This clonotype has just a few counts. The chain carries TRBV5-1 and TRBJ2-3; 8 bases line up with TRBD2. This CDR3 is 14 amino acids long. V dropped 3 bases and J dropped 6; count of bases not matched to a gene: 6. CDR1 is SGHRS and CDR2 is YFSETQ in the germline V gene. CDR3 in amino acids: CASSYGGAVDTQYF. The CDR3 coding sequence is TGCGCCAGCAGCTACGGGGGGGCCGTGGATACGCAGTATTTT.

This clonotype has only a few counts. V gene TRBV20-1 combines with J gene TRBJ1-1; perhaps TRBD1 as D (5 bases). The ends were cut back, 3 bases at V and 5 bases at J, with 13 bases in the middle. The germline CDR1 and CDR2 sequences are DFQATT and SNEGSKA (reference sequence). This CDR3 has 13 residues. Written as DNA, the CDR3 is TGCAGTGCTAGGGGGGGGGGAGCAACTGAAGCTTTCTTT. Its translation: CSARGGGATEAFF.

This clonotype was found many times. The CDR3 coding sequence is TGTGCCAGCAGTTTCCTACCAAAGCAGGGGGTTACGATACGCAATCAGCCCCAGCATTTT. It translates to CASSFLPKQGVTIRNQPQHF. The gene calls are TRBV7-2 and TRBJ1-5; 7 bases map to TRBD1. Trimming at V came to 6 bases and at J to 2 bases, leaving 22 bases not matched to a gene. CDR3 size: 20 residues. CDR1 is SGHTA and CDR2 is FQGNSA in the germline V gene.

The J gene is TRBJ2-5, the V gene TRBV20-1; maybe TRBD1 (7 bases). The germline V gene has CDR1 DFQATT and CDR2 SNEGSKA (reference sequence). The ends were cut back, 6 bases at V and 5 bases at J, with 19 bases in the middle. This CDR3 is built from 14 residues. The CDR3 bases are TGCAGTGCGATGGGGGCCAGGGGGGACGAGACCCAGTACTTC. Its protein product is CSAMGARGDETQYF.